This TCR beta chain stems from a study of T cells in Graves' hyperthyroidism and ophthalmopathy. This clonotype was counted at least ten times. Authors of the study amplified TCR beta CDR3 regions from RNA transcripts. Initially, a first-round RT-PCR of the TCR CDR3 employed the HTBI primer set. TCRdb redid the calling of the multiplex PCR reads with MiXCR, one entry per CDR3 protein. The data contain about 610,000 distinct CDR3 sequences, approximately 15% of them singletons. From germline, CDR1 is MGHRA and CDR2 YSYEKL. The CDR3 extends over 14 amino acids. Trimming shortened V by 2 bases and J by 14 bases, and 21 bases separated the two germline ends.

This sequence originates from a woman aged 40 to 50 with Graves' ophthalmopathy. The specimen sequenced was blood. The genes are TRBV4-1 and TRBJ1-1; TRBD1 is a possible D gene (5 bases). This CDR3 is CASSQLQGQFDGFF. CDR3 sequence (DNA): TGCGCCAGCAGCCAACTTCAGGGTCAGTTCGATGGATTCTTT.